This passage covers 9 T cell receptor beta chains from one sample sequenced in a study of cytomegalovirus exposure and HLA in healthy donors. TCRdb's table, derived via immunoSEQ multiplex PCR, lists solely in-frame clones and lacks some. The sample includes tens of thousands of clones, approximately 94% of them seen just once. Sequencing was performed on PBMCs. These receptors were obtained from a woman aged 18 to 35 in good health and CMV-seropositive.

This chain links TRBV27 with TRBJ2-1; 10 bases are a match to TRBD2. The CDR3 is made up of 13 amino acids. From germline, CDR1 is MNHEY and CDR2 SMNVEV (reference sequence). The ends lost 8 bases at V and 10 bases at J; junction bases unmatched: 8. The CDR3 region is CASCRRSGGEQFF. The CDR3 DNA sequence: TGTGCCAGCTGTCGACGTAGCGGGGGGGAGCAGTTCTTC.

The chain joins TRBV21-1 to TRBJ2-2; TRBD1 is the table's D call and was not checked against the DNA. TRBV21-1 is tagged as a pseudogene. This CDR3 has 19 amino acids. CDR3: CASSNRDRGLKRDTGELFF. CDR3 nucleotide sequence: TGTGCCAGCAGCAACCGGGACAGGGGACTTAAACGGGACACCGGGGAGCTGTTTTTT.

A single count supports this clone. V is TRBV19 and J is TRBJ2-1; TRBD1 matches 9 bases. The CDR3 is 17 amino acids. Germline lookup yields CDR1 LNHDA and CDR2 SQIVND (reference sequence). Trimming cost V 6 bases and J 3 bases; bases outside gene matches: 12. The CDR3 sequence is CASSHIGQGFYYNEQFF. CDR3 DNA sequence: TGTGCCAGTAGCCACATCGGACAGGGGTTCTACTACAATGAGCAGTTCTTC. The variable domain in full, with the rest retrieved from reference TRBV19 and TRBJ2-1, is DGGITQSPKYLFRKEGQNVTLSCEQNLNHDAMYWYRQDPGQGLRLIYYSQIVNDFQKGDIAEGYSVSREKKESFPLTVTSAQKNPTAFYLCASSHIGQGFYYNEQFFGPGTRLTVL.

The CDR3 coding sequence is TGTGCCATCACGGGGGACCTGAGCTCTGGAAACACCATATATTTT. Translation gives CAITGDLSSGNTIYF. This chain uses TRBV10-3 with TRBJ1-3; a weak D match, TRBD1 (5 bases). The CDR3 runs 15 residues. Per the germline V gene, CDR1 is ENHRY and CDR2 is SYGVKD. V was cut by 7 bases and J by 0 bases, with 13 bases left in between.

The table lists this clone with a count of one. The CDR3 reads CASSPGGRLITDTQYF. CDR3 nucleotides: TGCGCCAGCAGCCCGGGGGGACGCTTAATCACAGATACGCAGTATTTT. The chain couples TRBV4-1 to TRBJ2-3; 7 nucleotides match TRBD2. This CDR3 spans 16 amino acids. After removal of 4 bases from V and 2 bases from J, the junction contained 9 bases not matched to a gene. CDR1 and CDR2 (germline): MGHRA, YSYEKL.

The V gene is TRBV7-9, the J gene TRBJ2-1; D is ambiguous. Per germline, CDR1 SEHNR and CDR2 FQNEAQ (reference sequence). V was trimmed by 5 bases and J by 6 bases, leaving 14 bases between them. The CDR3 has 14 amino acids. CDR3 protein: CASSHSRHPNEQFF. CDR3 bases: TGTGCCAGCAGCCACTCCCGACATCCCAATGAGCAGTTCTTC.

This chain joins TRBV28 and TRBJ1-2; weak D call: TRBD1 (6 bases). This CDR3 contains 14 residues. V lost 5 bases, J lost 4 bases, and 14 bases lay in between. Per the germline V gene, CDR1 is MDHEN and CDR2 is SYDVKM. The CDR3 is CASSPFGGAYGYTF. In DNA, the CDR3 is TGTGCCAGCAGTCCGTTTGGGGGGGCCTATGGCTACACCTTC.

CDR3 region: CASSFGDRGFTGELFF. CDR3 bases: TGTGCCAGCAGCTTCGGGGACAGGGGCTTTACCGGGGAGCTGTTTTTT. The chain recombines TRBV11-2 with TRBJ2-2; the match to TRBD1 covers 10 bases. J lost 5 bases, V lost 3 bases, and 6 bases had no gene match. The CDR3 totals 16 residues. Germline loops: CDR1 SGHAT, CDR2 FQNNGV.

The chain uses TRBV4-3 and TRBJ1-2; TRBD1 agrees at 10 bases. Per the germline V gene, CDR1 is LGHNA and CDR2 is YSLEER. The V segment lost 3 bases and the J segment 4 bases; nucleotides outside the gene matches: 5. The CDR3 extends over 15 amino acids. Here the CDR3 DNA reads TGCGCCAGCAGCCACGACAGGGGGCCTAGCTATGGCTACACCTTC. Translated: CASSHDRGPSYGYTF.